This T cell receptor beta chain was sequenced in a study of blood T cell repertoires in COVID-19. Looking at the study overall: Spain, Italy and the United States supplied samples that represented acute and convalescent COVID-19. T cells, B-cell-depleted T cells, or PBMCs supplied cDNA or gDNA.

This clone appeared a few times. CDR1 is LNHDA and CDR2 is SQIVND in the germline V gene (reference sequence). The CDR3 has 15 amino acids. V was trimmed by 3 bases and J by 1 base, leaving 9 bases between them. Original processing notes: Nucleated cell counts were estimated from reference gene primer amplification. The repertoire was sequenced with immunoSEQ multiplex PCR; TCRdb's copy has only in-frame clones and lacks some. The D gene and trimming were derived from the DNA, and the V and J assignments and clone size from that table. The sample carries about 81,000 clones, roughly 86% recorded once.

The gene calls are TRBV19 and TRBJ2-2; no definite D call. Material for sequencing was peripheral blood. This clonotype originated in a human donor in a cohort sampled during active COVID-19. This CDR3 reads CASSMNLRNTGELFF. The CDR3 DNA reads TGTGCCAGTAGTATGAATCTGCGGAACACCGGGGAGCTGTTTTTT.